This is a list of T cell receptor beta chains from one sample in a study of PD-1 blockade in classical Hodgkin lymphoma. Assay: immunoSEQ multiplex PCR; the TCRdb copy retains only in-frame clones and omits some. The sample has 14,000 or so clones; roughly 80% are singletons. This material consisted of peripheral blood mononuclear cells (PBMCs), taken at baseline. The receptor set was obtained from a human donor with classical Hodgkin lymphoma. Each CDR3 is given with its conserved first and last residue. Fields, in order: J gene, CDR3 length, clone size, V gene, D gene, CDR3 protein. A D gene is named only where the DNA matches it firmly. Clone size is not always given. Where it is, it says once, few, many or a class for expanded clones.

TRBJ1-3 14 . TRBV7-9 . CASTQGGAGNTIYF
TRBJ2-5 14 . TRBV9 TRBD2 CASSSRGSQETQYF
TRBJ1-1 15 . TRBV9 . CASSVDGYLATEAFF
TRBJ1-4 15 . TRBV7-6 . CASSPSGVRNEKLFF
TRBJ1-3 15 . TRBV4-1 . CASSQVPGLGNTIYF
TRBJ2-2 13 . TRBV6-6 TRBD1 CASRDRGPGELFF
TRBJ1-2 18 once TRBV19 . CASASRNRAGLLLGGYTF
TRBJ2-3 14 . TRBV25-1 . CASTPTKSTDTQYF
TRBJ2-3 15 . TRBV7-9 TRBD1 CASSSDRGSTDTQYF
TRBJ1-6 14 . TRBV25-1 . CASSEDRKNSPLHF
TRBJ1-2 14 . TRBV7-3 . CASSLDQNNYGYTF
TRBJ1-5 13 . TRBV19 . CASRWGGDQPQHF
TRBJ1-6 14 . TRBV6-6 . CASSWTAYNSPLHF
TRBJ2-3 14 . TRBV18 . CASSPGASTDTQYF
TRBJ2-7 14 . TRBV5-5 . CASTGGGWSYEQYF
TRBJ2-1 13 . TRBV18 . CASSPKGVNEQFF
TRBJ1-2 17 . TRBV2 . CASSEGVSGHLNYGYTF
TRBJ2-1 13 . TRBV7-2 . CATQAGPGNEQFF
TRBJ2-3 12 few TRBV5-6 . CASTGTTDTQYF
TRBJ1-3 15 . TRBV4-1 . CASSSSSGSGNTIYF
TRBJ1-4 14 . TRBV10-3 . CAIRDSPTNEKLFF
TRBJ2-3 13 . TRBV13 TRBD1 CASIRQGTDTQYF
TRBJ2-3 14 . TRBV10-3 . CAIRDSSSTDTQYF
TRBJ2-7 15 few TRBV2 . CASSEPGRGGYEQYF
TRBJ1-5 12 few TRBV12-5 . CASGLVSGPQHF
TRBJ2-1 15 . TRBV27 TRBD1 CASRSTGGSYNEQFF
TRBJ2-5 19 . TRBV5-6 TRBD1 CASSLWGTLDRGRGETQYF
TRBJ2-3 16 . TRBV19 . CASSTFSRLGTDTQYF
TRBJ2-7 16 . TRBV6-1 . CASSDGVPRFSYEQYF
TRBJ1-5 17 few TRBV7-9 TRBD1 CASSSTPAGGGNQPQHF
TRBJ2-1 14 . TRBV7-9 TRBD2 CASSQSGGDDEQFF
TRBJ1-1 14 . TRBV6-6 . CASSYGGGNTEAFF
TRBJ2-2 16 . TRBV9 . CASSTQGWIDTGELFF
TRBJ2-1 15 . TRBV7-6 . CASSFSAGQGNEQFF
TRBJ2-5 16 . TRBV4-3 . CASSQALGRGGGTQYF
TRBJ1-2 11 . TRBV2 . CASSDLVSYTF
TRBJ1-2 14 . TRBV4-1 . CASSQTPLVYGYTF
TRBJ1-1 10 . TRBV25-1 . CASSEKGAFF
TRBJ1-2 13 . TRBV7-8 . CASSLAGFYGYTF
TRBJ1-5 14 . TRBV27 . CASSPYSGGQPQHF
TRBJ1-5 15 few TRBV5-1 TRBD1 CASSLMGQGDQPQHF
TRBJ2-2 17 . TRBV25-1 TRBD1 CASSPLMTGAITGELFF